Below are 31 T cell receptor beta chains sequenced from a single sample in a study of vaccination effects on CD4 cells after COVID-19. Sequencing used immunoSEQ multiplex PCR; TCRdb keeps in-frame clones, though not all of them. The table has around 60,000 clones, around three quarters seen once. Under the ViraFEST assay, PBMC were stimulated with viral peptide pools so that antigen-specific CD4+ T cells expanded. Sequencing was performed afterwards. Following culture for approximately ten days, CD4+ T cells were isolated. Subjects were given two BNT162b2 or mRNA-1273 vaccine doses. For these receptors, no antigen is known. The sample was CD4+ T cells from PBMCs cultured with HCoV-229E spike peptides, taken after COVID-19 vaccination. Receptor source: a human donor who received a COVID-19 vaccine.

The rearrangement joins TRBV6-2 or TRBV6-3 to TRBJ1-1; D unclear. CDR3 length: 12 amino acids. Germline V gene lookup returns CDR1 MNHEY and CDR2 SVGEGT. The V end was cut by 5 bases, the J end by 6 bases, with 10 bases between. CDR3: CASSQPRAEAFF. The CDR3 coding sequence is TGTGCCAGCAGTCAGCCACGGGCTGAAGCTTTCTTT.

The CDR3 here is CASSLSDYSNQPQHF. DNA for the CDR3: TGTGCCAGCAGTTTATCGGACTATAGCAATCAGCCCCAGCATTTT. The chain has TRBV28 and TRBJ1-5; D unclear. The CDR3 contains 15 residues. V was trimmed by 1 base and J by 0 bases, leaving 7 bases between them. The germline V gene encodes CDR1 MDHEN and CDR2 SYDVKM.

This clone was observed a few times. The chain has TRBV6-2 or TRBV6-3 and TRBJ2-6; D ambiguous. CDR1 and CDR2 from the germline V gene are MNHEY and SVGEGT. Between the trimmed V and J ends, which lost 6 bases and 1 base, there was a span of 10 bases. CDR3 length equals 15 residues. The CDR3 DNA follows: TGTGCCAGCAGCCCTGTAGGGTCTGGGGCCAACGTCCTGACTTTC. Translation gives CASSPVGSGANVLTF.

V usage is TRBV7-9 and J usage is TRBJ2-7; D is possibly TRBD2 (6 bases). The V gene lost 5 bases and the J gene lost 6 bases, with 14 bases spanning the gap. Germline V CDR1 and CDR2: SEHNR, FQNEAQ (reference sequence). There are 13 residues in the CDR3. For the CDR3, the DNA is TGTGCCAGCAGCATTAGGGACGGGGGCGAGCAGTACGTC. Its translation is CASSIRDGGEQYV.

This chain joins TRBV9 and TRBJ2-5; D is unclear. V was pared by 0 bases and J by 11 bases, with 14 bases between. Per germline, CDR1 SGDLS and CDR2 YYNGEE. There are 13 residues in the CDR3. CDR3 loop: CASSVDLGTDQYF. The CDR3 nucleotides read TGTGCCAGCAGCGTAGACTTGGGCACCGATCAGTACTTC.

The V gene is TRBV19, the J gene TRBJ1-3; 7 positions match TRBD1. Trimming took 2 bases from V and 2 from J; bases not matched to a gene: 6. Per germline, CDR1 LNHDA and CDR2 SQIVND (reference sequence). The CDR3 sequence is 16 residues long. CDR3 in DNA: TGTGCCAGTAGTATAAATGCCGGGACAGCTGGAAACACCATATATTTT. Protein sequence: CASSINAGTAGNTIYF.

As DNA, the CDR3 is TGTGCCAGCTCACCCTCGCCGTCGCAAGAGACCCAGTACTTC. As protein: CASSPSPSQETQYF. The rearrangement joins TRBV18 to TRBJ2-5; D unresolved. Deletions cut 3 bases from V and 2 bases from J, with 10 bases between. CDR1 is KGHSH, CDR2 LQKENI, per germline. This CDR3 is built from 14 residues.

This rearrangement joins TRBV13 to TRBJ2-1; 8 nucleotides align to TRBD2. The J segment lost 8 bases and the V segment lost 6 bases, leaving 9 bases of the junction unmatched. The CDR3 totals 14 residues. Per the germline V gene, CDR1 is PRHDT and CDR2 is FYEKMQ (reference sequence). This CDR3 reads CASSHSGARDEQFF. DNA of the CDR3: TGTGCCAGCAGTCATAGCGGGGCTCGAGATGAGCAGTTCTTC.

V gene TRBV3-1 (or the pseudogene TRBV3-2) combines with J gene TRBJ2-3, with D unresolved. CDR1 is LGHDT, CDR2 YNNKEL, per germline (reference sequence). V dropped 1 base and J dropped 4 bases, with 6 bases sitting between them. This CDR3 is built from 13 residues. The CDR3 sequence is CASSQGAADTQYF. DNA of the CDR3: TGTGCCAGCAGCCAAGGGGCGGCAGATACGCAGTATTTT.

J is TRBJ2-5 and V is TRBV7-2, with D possibly being TRBD2 (7 bases). Between the trimmed V and J ends, which lost 7 bases and 1 base, there was a span of 13 bases. CDR1 and CDR2 (germline): SGHTA, FQGNSA. This CDR3 spans 14 amino acids. The CDR3 coding sequence is TGTGCCAGCACCGTGGGGGGGGCCCAAGAGACCCAGTACTTC. It translates to CASTVGGAQETQYF.

The V and J genes are TRBV9 and TRBJ2-5; 8 bases align to TRBD2. Per the germline V gene, CDR1 is SGDLS and CDR2 is YYNGEE. The CDR3 sequence is 15 residues long. After removal of 0 bases from V and 5 bases from J, the junction contained 6 bases not matched to a gene. The CDR3 coding sequence is TGTGCCAGCAGCGTAGATTTTGCGGGGGGCGAGACCCAGTACTTC. The encoded protein is CASSVDFAGGETQYF.

This clone has a handful of counts. The V call is TRBV5-1, the J call TRBJ1-1; D remains unclear. CDR3 length equals 15 residues. CDR1 and CDR2 (germline): SGHRS, YFSETQ. V gave up 0 bases and J gave up 5 bases, with 14 bases separating them. The DNA of the CDR3 is TGCGCCAGCAGCTTGGACCCGGGGAGTGAAACTGAAGCTTTCTTT. This sequence encodes CASSLDPGSETEAFF.

Only a few counts were recorded for this clone. V gene TRBV24-1 combines with J gene TRBJ2-4, with D maybe TRBD1 (5 bases). This CDR3 has 14 amino acids. The germline V gene has CDR1 KGHDR and CDR2 SFDVKD. V lost 9 bases to trimming and J lost 4 bases, with 15 bases between them. CDR3 coding DNA: TGTGCCACCCGAGACAGATTGGGGAAAAACATTCAGTACTTC. Its protein is CATRDRLGKNIQYF.

V is TRBV4-1 and J is TRBJ2-3; D might be TRBD1 (6 bases). The germline gives CDR1 MGHRA, CDR2 YSYEKL. The CDR3 is made up of 16 amino acids. V was trimmed by 3 bases and J by 8 bases, leaving 21 bases between them. The CDR3 bases are TGCGCCAGCAGCCAGGAAGCCCACCGGGACAAAGGTACGCAGTATTTT. It yields the protein CASSQEAHRDKGTQYF.

The J gene is TRBJ1-5, the V gene TRBV2; 11 nucleotides line up with TRBD1. Per germline, CDR1 SNHLY and CDR2 FYNNEI. The CDR3 sequence is 15 residues long. The V gene end was trimmed by 6 bases and the J gene end by 4 bases; junction bases not matched to a gene: 5. CDR3: CASRAGTGGNQPQHF. The CDR3 coding sequence is TGTGCCAGCAGGGCCGGGACAGGGGGGAATCAGCCCCAGCATTTT.

This chain connects TRBV3-1 (or the pseudogene TRBV3-2) to TRBJ2-5; 8 bases align to TRBD1. Germline assignment: CDR1 LGHDT and CDR2 YNNKEL (reference sequence). V shed 4 bases, J shed 5 bases, and the junction held 3 bases outside the gene matches. The CDR3 covers 13 residues. As DNA, the CDR3 is TGTGCCAGCAGCCGATACAGGGGGGAGACCCAGTACTTC. Translation gives CASSRYRGETQYF.

V and J are TRBV7-9 and TRBJ1-4, with D uncertain. Per germline, CDR1 SEHNR and CDR2 FQNEAQ (reference sequence). Trimming shortened V by 3 bases and J by 5 bases, and 25 bases separated the two germline ends. This CDR3 has 19 residues. CDR3 in amino acids: CASSFVGWRPQEENEKLFF. As DNA, the CDR3 is TGTGCCAGCAGCTTCGTAGGGTGGAGGCCGCAGGAAGAGAATGAAAAACTGTTTTTT.

The V gene is TRBV18, the J gene TRBJ2-6; unclear D gene. The V end was cut by 2 bases, the J end by 2 bases, with 7 bases between. Germline loops: CDR1 KGHSH, CDR2 LQKENI. The CDR3 has 15 amino acids. CDR3 in DNA: TGTGCCAGCTCACCAATTGTCGCTGGGGCCAACGTCCTGACTTTC. Its translation is CASSPIVAGANVLTF.

The V gene is TRBV7-9, the J gene TRBJ2-2; 10 bases match TRBD2. The CDR3 spans 16 residues. Germline V gene sequence: CDR1 SEHNR, CDR2 FQNEAQ (reference sequence). Trimming cost V 5 bases and J 4 bases; bases outside gene matches: 7. The CDR3 is CASSQERGGTTGELFF. CDR3 coding DNA: TGTGCCAGCAGCCAAGAGCGGGGGGGTACCACCGGGGAGCTGTTTTTT.

This sequence joins TRBV5-1 and TRBJ1-2; D is perhaps TRBD1 (5 bases). CDR3 length equals 13 residues. CDR1 SGHRS and CDR2 YFSETQ come from the germline V gene. Trimming stripped 3 bases from V and 3 bases from J, with 9 bases between. The CDR3 loop is CASSSGTDYGYTF. CDR3 nucleotide sequence: TGCGCCAGCAGCTCTGGGACGGACTATGGCTACACCTTC.

The table lists this clone with a few counts. This chain uses TRBV28 with TRBJ1-1; TRBD1 might be the D (5 bases). Germline V gives CDR1 MDHEN, CDR2 SYDVKM. The CDR3 consists of 13 residues. The germline V and J ends were trimmed by 6 bases and 2 bases, with 10 bases remaining between them. The CDR3: CASRSGHNTEAFF. The CDR3 nucleotides are TGTGCCAGCAGATCTGGACACAACACTGAAGCTTTCTTT.

This clone was found a few times. Written as DNA, the CDR3 is TGTGCCAGCAGCCCCCGGTGGGGAGATACGCAGTATTTT. Protein sequence: CASSPRWGDTQYF. This chain joins TRBV7-2 and TRBJ2-3; D gene ambiguous. The CDR3 contains 13 residues. The V end was cut by 5 bases, the J end by 5 bases, with 11 bases between. Germline CDR1 and CDR2: SGHTA and FQGNSA.

Only a few counts were recorded for this clone. This chain uses TRBV13 with TRBJ1-6, with TRBD1 as a possible D gene (6 bases). CDR1 and CDR2 from the germline V gene are PRHDT and FYEKMQ (reference sequence). CDR3 length: 16 residues. Trimming pared 4 bases from V and 7 bases from J, leaving 17 bases between. The CDR3 DNA is TGTGCCAGCAGCTCCACCTTAGGACAGAACAATTCACCCCTCCACTTT. It specifies CASSSTLGQNNSPLHF. The whole variable domain, remainder taken from reference TRBV13 and TRBJ1-6, is AAGVIQSPRHLIKEKRETATLKCYPIPRHDTVYWYQQGPGQDPQFLISFYEKMQSDKGSIPDRFSAQQFSDYHSELNMSSLELGDSALYFCASSSTLGQNNSPLHFGNGTRLTVT.

The rearrangement joins TRBV7-2 to TRBJ2-2; no reliable D call. Germline V gene sequence: CDR1 SGHTA, CDR2 FQGNSA. The CDR3 length is 12 residues. V shed 6 bases and J shed 4 bases, with 6 bases lying between them. The CDR3 spells CASSFVTGELFF. CDR3 coding DNA: TGTGCCAGCAGTTTTGTCACCGGGGAGCTGTTTTTT.

This clone was counted once. This chain uses TRBV19 with TRBJ1-1, with 8 bases aligning to TRBD1. Germline assignment: CDR1 LNHDA and CDR2 SQIVND (reference sequence). The CDR3 is 14 residues long. Trimming took 4 bases from V and 6 from J; bases not matched to a gene: 7. The CDR3 reads CASSKPQGAAEAFF. Here the CDR3 DNA reads TGTGCCAGTAGTAAACCTCAGGGGGCCGCTGAAGCTTTCTTT.

The V call is TRBV18, the J call TRBJ2-2, with 9 bases fitting TRBD2. CDR1 and CDR2 from the germline V gene are KGHSH and LQKENI. The CDR3 consists of 16 residues. The V segment lost 3 bases and the J segment 6 bases; nucleotides outside the gene matches: 8. The CDR3 nucleotides read TGTGCCAGCTCACCGAGGTCTAGCGGGGACGCCGGGGAGCTGTTTTTT. Translation: CASSPRSSGDAGELFF.

This clone appeared a few times. The CDR3 sequence is CASSRDSKNEQFF. CDR3 DNA: TGTGCCAGCTCAAGGGACAGTAAAAATGAGCAGTTCTTC. V usage is TRBV18 and J usage is TRBJ2-1, with TRBD1 matching 7 bases. The CDR3 totals 13 residues. Trimming took 5 bases from V and 7 from J; bases not matched to a gene: 5. In germline, CDR1 is KGHSH, CDR2 LQKENI. The full variable domain, in which reference TRBV18 and TRBJ2-1 provide the parts outside the CDR3, is NAGVMQNPRHLVRRRGQEARLRCSPMKGHSHVYWYRQLPEEGLKFMVYLQKENIIDESGMPKERFSAEFPKEGPSILRIQQVVRGDSAAYFCASSRDSKNEQFFGPGTRLTVL.

The chain carries TRBV5-1 and TRBJ2-3; TRBD2 might be the D (6 bases). V shed 2 bases and J shed 0 bases, with 16 bases lying between them. Looked up from germline, CDR1 is SGHRS and CDR2 is YFSETQ. The CDR3 has 17 amino acids. Here the CDR3 reads CASSLLTGLSSTDTQYF. CDR3 in DNA: TGCGCCAGCAGCTTACTAACGGGACTCTCTAGCACAGATACGCAGTATTTT.

In this sample, this clone turned up once. The chain links TRBV19 to TRBJ1-3, with 7 nucleotides matching TRBD1. From germline, CDR1 is LNHDA and CDR2 SQIVND (reference sequence). The CDR3 has 15 amino acids. After removal of 4 bases from V and 0 bases from J, the junction contained 3 bases not matched to a gene. The CDR3 coding sequence is TGTGCCAGTAGTAAGACAGGGACCTCTGGAAACACCATATATTTT. Its protein is CASSKTGTSGNTIYF. Full variable domain (outside the CDR3, taken from reference TRBV19 and TRBJ1-3): DGGITQSPKYLFRKEGQNVTLSCEQNLNHDAMYWYRQDPGQGLRLIYYSQIVNDFQKGDIAEGYSVSREKKESFPLTVTSAQKNPTAFYLCASSKTGTSGNTIYFGEGSWLTVV.

This sequence joins TRBV19 and TRBJ1-2; 9 bases fit TRBD1. Germline V gene sequence: CDR1 LNHDA, CDR2 SQIVND (reference sequence). Unmatched junction bases numbered 0, after V lost 3 bases and J lost 1 base. The CDR3 contains 14 residues. CDR3 sequence reads: CASSMDRGNYGYTF. The CDR3 coding sequence is TGTGCCAGTAGTATGGACAGGGGTAACTATGGCTACACCTTC.

This clone is medium-sized by share. The CDR3 DNA reads TGTGCCAGCAGCCAAGCTGCATGGGGGGGAGGTGGAAACACCATATATTTT. This sequence encodes CASSQAAWGGGGNTIYF. The gene calls are TRBV3-1 (or the pseudogene TRBV3-2) and TRBJ1-3, with D possibly matching TRBD1 (5 bases). The length of the CDR3 is 17 residues. Germline V gene sequence: CDR1 LGHDT, CDR2 YNNKEL (reference sequence). V was clipped by 1 base and J by 3 bases, with 16 bases between them.